This TCR beta chain was retrieved from a study of CD8+ T cells in alopecia areata. Regarding this clone: Its target is unknown.

Study-level points and caveats: It was lesional scalp, especially alopecia totalis/universalis, that showed higher clonality than normal scalp.

TCR sequencing used cDNA made by reverse transcription of extracted RNA. Sequenced by immunoSEQ multiplex PCR; TCRdb stores in-frame clones only, minus some. Of approximately 150,000 clones listed, about 87% were seen once; the top ten hold about 16%. Trimming took off 6 bases at V and 1 base at J, with 15 bases between the two ends. This CDR3 is 15 amino acids long. CDR1 is SQVTM and CDR2 is ANQGSEA in the germline V gene. The chain employs TRBV29-1 and TRBJ2-2, with D perhaps TRBD1 or TRBD2 (5 bases each). The TCR comes from a human donor with alopecia areata. Sequences were derived from CD8+ T cells sorted from blood, sampled at week 0. The CDR3 sequence: CSVVPRGQNTGELFF. The CDR3 region has the DNA TGCAGCGTAGTGCCTCGGGGCCAGAACACCGGGGAGCTGTTTTTT.